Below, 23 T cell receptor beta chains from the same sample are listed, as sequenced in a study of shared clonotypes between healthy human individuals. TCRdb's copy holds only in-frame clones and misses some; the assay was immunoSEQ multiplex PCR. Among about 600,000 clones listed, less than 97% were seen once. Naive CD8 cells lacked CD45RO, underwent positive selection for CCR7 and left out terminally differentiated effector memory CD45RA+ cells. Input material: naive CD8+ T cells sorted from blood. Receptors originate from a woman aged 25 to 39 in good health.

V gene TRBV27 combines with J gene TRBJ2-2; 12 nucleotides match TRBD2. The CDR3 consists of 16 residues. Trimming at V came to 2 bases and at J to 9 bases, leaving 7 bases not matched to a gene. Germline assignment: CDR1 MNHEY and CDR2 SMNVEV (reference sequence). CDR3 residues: CASSLVLAGGVRELFF. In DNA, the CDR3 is TGTGCCAGCAGTTTAGTACTAGCGGGAGGAGTGCGGGAGCTGTTTTTT.

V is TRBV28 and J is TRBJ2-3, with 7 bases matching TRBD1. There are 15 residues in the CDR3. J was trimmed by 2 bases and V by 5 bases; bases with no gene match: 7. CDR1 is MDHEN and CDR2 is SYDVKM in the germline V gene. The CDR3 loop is CASSLLTGFTDTQYF. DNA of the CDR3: TGTGCCAGCAGTCTGTTGACAGGGTTCACAGATACGCAGTATTTT.

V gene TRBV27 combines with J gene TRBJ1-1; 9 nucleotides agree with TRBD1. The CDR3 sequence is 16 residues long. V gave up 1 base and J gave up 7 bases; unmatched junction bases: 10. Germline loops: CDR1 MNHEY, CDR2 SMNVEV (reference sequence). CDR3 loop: CASSLWTGTGSVEAFF. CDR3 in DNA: TGTGCCAGCAGTTTATGGACCGGGACAGGGTCGGTTGAAGCTTTCTTT.

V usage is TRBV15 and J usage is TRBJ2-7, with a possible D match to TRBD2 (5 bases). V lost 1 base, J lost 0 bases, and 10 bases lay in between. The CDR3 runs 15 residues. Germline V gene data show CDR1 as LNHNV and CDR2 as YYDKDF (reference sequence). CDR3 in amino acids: CATSRVLGSSYEQYF. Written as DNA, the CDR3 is TGTGCCACCAGCAGAGTACTGGGGAGCTCCTACGAGCAGTACTTC. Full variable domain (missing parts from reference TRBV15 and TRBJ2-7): DAMVIQNPRYQVTQFGKPVTLSCSQTLNHNVMYWYQQKSSQAPKLLFHYYDKDFNNEADTPDNFQSRRPNTSFCFLDIRSPGLGDTAMYLCATSRVLGSSYEQYFGPGTRLTVT.

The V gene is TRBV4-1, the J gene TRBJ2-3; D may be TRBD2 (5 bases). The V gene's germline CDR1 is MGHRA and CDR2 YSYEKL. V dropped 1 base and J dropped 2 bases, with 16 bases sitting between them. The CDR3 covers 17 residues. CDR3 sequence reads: CASSQGGGLLDTDTQYF. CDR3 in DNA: TGCGCCAGCAGCCAAGGAGGTGGACTCCTAGACACAGATACGCAGTATTTT.

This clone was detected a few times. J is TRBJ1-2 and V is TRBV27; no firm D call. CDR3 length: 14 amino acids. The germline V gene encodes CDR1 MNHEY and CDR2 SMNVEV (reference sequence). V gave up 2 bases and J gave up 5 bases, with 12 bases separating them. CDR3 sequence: CASSLNGELYGYTF. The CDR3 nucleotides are TGTGCCAGCAGTTTAAATGGTGAGCTTTATGGCTACACCTTC.

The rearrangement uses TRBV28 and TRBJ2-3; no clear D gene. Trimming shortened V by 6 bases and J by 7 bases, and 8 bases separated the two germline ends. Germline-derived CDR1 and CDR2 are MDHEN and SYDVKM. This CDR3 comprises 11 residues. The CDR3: CASSPYNTQYF. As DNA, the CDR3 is TGTGCCAGCAGCCCTTATAATACGCAGTATTTT.

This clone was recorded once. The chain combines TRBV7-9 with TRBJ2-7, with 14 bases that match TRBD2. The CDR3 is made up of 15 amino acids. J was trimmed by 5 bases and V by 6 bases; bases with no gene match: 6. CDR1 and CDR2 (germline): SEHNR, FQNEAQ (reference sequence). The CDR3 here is CASRQGLAGDDEQYF. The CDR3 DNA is TGTGCCAGCAGACAGGGACTAGCGGGAGACGACGAGCAGTACTTC. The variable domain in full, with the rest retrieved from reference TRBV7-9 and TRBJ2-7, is DTGVSQNPRHKITKRGQNVTFRCDPISEHNRLYWYRQTLGQGPEFLTYFQNEAQLEKSRLLSDRFSAERPKGSFSTLEIQRTEQGDSAMYLCASRQGLAGDDEQYFGPGTRLTVT.

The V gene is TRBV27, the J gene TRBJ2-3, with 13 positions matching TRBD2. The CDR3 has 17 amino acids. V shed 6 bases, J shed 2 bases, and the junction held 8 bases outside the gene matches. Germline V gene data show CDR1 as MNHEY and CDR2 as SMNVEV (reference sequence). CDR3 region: CASRGTSGKRNTDTQYF. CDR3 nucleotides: TGTGCCAGCAGGGGGACTAGCGGGAAAAGGAACACAGATACGCAGTATTTT.

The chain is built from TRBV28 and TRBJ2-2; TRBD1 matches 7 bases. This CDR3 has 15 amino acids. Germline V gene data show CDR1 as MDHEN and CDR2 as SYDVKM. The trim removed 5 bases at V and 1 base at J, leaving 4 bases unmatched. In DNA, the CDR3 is TGTGCCAGCAGTATGGCAGGGGGGAACACCGGGGAGCTGTTTTTT. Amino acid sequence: CASSMAGGNTGELFF.

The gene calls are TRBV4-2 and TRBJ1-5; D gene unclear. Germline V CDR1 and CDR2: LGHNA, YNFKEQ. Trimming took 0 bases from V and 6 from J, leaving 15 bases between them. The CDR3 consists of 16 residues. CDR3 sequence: CASSQEWEPALQPQHF. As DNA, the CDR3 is TGTGCCAGCAGCCAAGAGTGGGAGCCGGCTCTTCAGCCCCAGCATTTT.

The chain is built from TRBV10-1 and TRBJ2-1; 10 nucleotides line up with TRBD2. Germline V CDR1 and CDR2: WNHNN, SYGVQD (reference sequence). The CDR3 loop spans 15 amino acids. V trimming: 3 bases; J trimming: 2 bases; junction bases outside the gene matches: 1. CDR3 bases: TGCGCCAGCAGTGAAACTAGCGGGGCCTACAATGAGCAGTTCTTC. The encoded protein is CASSETSGAYNEQFF.

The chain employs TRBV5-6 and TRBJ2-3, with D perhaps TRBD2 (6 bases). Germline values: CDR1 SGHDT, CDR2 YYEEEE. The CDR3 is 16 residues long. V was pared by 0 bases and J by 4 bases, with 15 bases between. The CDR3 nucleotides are TGTGCCAGCAGCTTGGGGGCACTAGCAGGCCCAGATACGCAGTATTTT. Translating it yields CASSLGALAGPDTQYF.

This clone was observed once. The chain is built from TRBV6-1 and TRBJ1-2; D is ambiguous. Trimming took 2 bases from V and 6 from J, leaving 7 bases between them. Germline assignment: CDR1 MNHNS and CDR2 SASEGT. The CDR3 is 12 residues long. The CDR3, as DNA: TGTGCCAGCAGTGAAAGGCGGGATGGCTACACCTTC. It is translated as CASSERRDGYTF.

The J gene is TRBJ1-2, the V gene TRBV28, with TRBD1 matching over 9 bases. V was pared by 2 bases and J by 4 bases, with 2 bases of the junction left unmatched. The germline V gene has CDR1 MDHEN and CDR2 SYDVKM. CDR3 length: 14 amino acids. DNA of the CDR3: TGTGCCAGCAGTTTACGGGGACAGGGCTATGGCTACACCTTC. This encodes CASSLRGQGYGYTF.

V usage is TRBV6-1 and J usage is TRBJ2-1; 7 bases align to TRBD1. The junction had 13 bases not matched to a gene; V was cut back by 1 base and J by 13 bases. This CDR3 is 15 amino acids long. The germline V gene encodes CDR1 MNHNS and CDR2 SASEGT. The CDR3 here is CASSEGITRQGVQFF. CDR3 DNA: TGTGCCAGCAGTGAAGGGATTACTAGACAGGGCGTTCAGTTCTTC.

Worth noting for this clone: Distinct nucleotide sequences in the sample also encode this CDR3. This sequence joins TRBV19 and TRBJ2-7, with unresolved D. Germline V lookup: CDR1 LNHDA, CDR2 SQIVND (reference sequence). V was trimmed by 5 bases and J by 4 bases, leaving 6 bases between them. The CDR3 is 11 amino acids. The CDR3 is CASSGLYEQYF. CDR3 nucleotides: TGTGCCAGTAGTGGGCTTTACGAGCAGTACTTC.

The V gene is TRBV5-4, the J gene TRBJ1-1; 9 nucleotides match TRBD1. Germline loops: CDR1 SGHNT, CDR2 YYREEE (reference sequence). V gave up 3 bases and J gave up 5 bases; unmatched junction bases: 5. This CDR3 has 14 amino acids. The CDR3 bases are TGTGCCAGCAGCTGGACAGGGGATTCTACTGAAGCTTTCTTT. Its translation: CASSWTGDSTEAFF.

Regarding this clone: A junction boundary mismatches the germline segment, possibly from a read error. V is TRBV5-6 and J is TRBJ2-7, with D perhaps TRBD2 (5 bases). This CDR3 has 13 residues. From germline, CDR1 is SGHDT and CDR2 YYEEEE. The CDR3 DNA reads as TGTACCAGCAGCTTGAAAAGGTCGGGAGAGCAGTACTTC. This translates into CTSSLKRSGEQYF.

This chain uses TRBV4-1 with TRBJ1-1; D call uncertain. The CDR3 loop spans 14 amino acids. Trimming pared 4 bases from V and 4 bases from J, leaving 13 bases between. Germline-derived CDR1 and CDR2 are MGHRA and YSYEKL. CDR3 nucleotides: TGCGCCAGCAGCCCCCTCGTTCGGGGCACTGAAGCTTTCTTT. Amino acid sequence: CASSPLVRGTEAFF.

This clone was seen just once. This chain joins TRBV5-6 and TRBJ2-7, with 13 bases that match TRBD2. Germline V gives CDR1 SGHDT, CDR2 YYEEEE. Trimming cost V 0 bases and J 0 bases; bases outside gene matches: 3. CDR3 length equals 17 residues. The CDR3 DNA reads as TGTGCCAGCAGCTTGGCCTGGACTAGCGGGAGCTCCTACGAGCAGTACTTC. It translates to CASSLAWTSGSSYEQYF.

CDR3 loop: CSVSSSRVSSEQYF. CDR3 in DNA: TGCAGCGTTAGTAGTTCCAGGGTGTCGAGCGAGCAGTACTTC. The gene calls are TRBV29-1 and TRBJ2-5; the D gene is possibly TRBD1 (5 bases). The last part of the DNA fits TRBJ2-7 better; the J call may be wrong. This CDR3 contains 14 residues. From germline, CDR1 is SQVTM and CDR2 ANQGSEA.

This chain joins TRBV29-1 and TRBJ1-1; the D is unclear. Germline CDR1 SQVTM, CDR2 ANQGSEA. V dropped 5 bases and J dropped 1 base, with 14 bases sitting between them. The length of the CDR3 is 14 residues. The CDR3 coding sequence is TGCAGCGTTACCCCGCAGGACCCGAACACTGAAGCTTTCTTT. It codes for CSVTPQDPNTEAFF.